The 15 T cell receptor beta chains below were found in one sample sequenced in a study of blood T cells in healthy people across ages (dated by TCRdb to the mid-2010s). Library preparation used 5' RACE. Sequencing was performed on an Illumina HiSeq 2500. The second PCR ran for roughly 6 to 11 cycles and used a J-beta primer mix along with a sample-barcoded 5' primer. TCRdb trimmed public reads at Q25 via fastp, called clones via MiXCR and kept in-frame beta chains. Rows matching on CDR3 protein sequence are summarized as one entry with the most common DNA and genes. The sample profile shows roughly 1.7 million distinct CDR3 sequences; almost 35% of them were found once. Approximately 10% of the sample is held by the ten biggest clonotypes. Sequencing was carried out using blood. The receptor set was obtained from a woman aged 25 to 39 in good health.

The CDR3 region has the DNA TGTGCCAGCAGCCCCTCGATGAATAATTCACCCCTCCACTTT. It encodes CASSPSMNNSPLHF. The chain combines TRBV7-2 with TRBJ1-6; no clear D. The length of the CDR3 is 14 residues. Germline CDR1 is SGHTA and CDR2 is FQGNSA. The V end lost 5 bases, the J end lost 5 bases, and 10 bases lay between the germline ends.

This clonotype appeared many times. This chain uses TRBV11-2 with TRBJ1-5, with D uncertain. Germline V gene lookup returns CDR1 SGHAT and CDR2 FQNNGV. V lost 2 bases to trimming and J lost 2 bases, with 28 bases between them. This CDR3 has 21 residues. CDR3 sequence reads: CASSLYHPARLLLGRNQPQHF. The CDR3 DNA reads TGTGCCAGCAGCTTATACCACCCGGCCAGGTTACTTCTTGGCCGCAATCAGCCCCAGCATTTT.

The chain uses TRBV6-6 and TRBJ2-5; D uncertain. This CDR3 spans 14 amino acids. CDR1 is MNHNY and CDR2 is SVGAGI in the germline V gene (reference sequence). Trimming took 2 bases from V and 3 from J, leaving 10 bases between them. CDR3 sequence (DNA): TGTGCCAGCAGTTACCCGGACGCCAAAGAGACCCAGTACTTC. Translating gives CASSYPDAKETQYF.

The chain has TRBV30 and TRBJ2-1; D could derive from TRBD1 or TRBD2 (5 bases each). There are 12 residues in the CDR3. CDR1 is GTSNPN and CDR2 is SVGIG in the germline V gene (reference sequence). V was pared by 3 bases and J by 5 bases, with 8 bases between. The CDR3 is CAWSRGHNEQFF. In nucleotides, the CDR3 is TGTGCCTGGAGCCGGGGCCACAATGAGCAGTTCTTC.

In its sample, this clonotype was seen many times. The chain couples TRBV6-1 to TRBJ2-5, with 8 bases aligning to TRBD2. This CDR3 region has 15 residues. V dropped 4 bases and J dropped 5; count of bases not matched to a gene: 9. Germline lookup yields CDR1 MNHNS and CDR2 SASEGT. CDR3 sequence reads: CASSVDGGAGETQYF. The CDR3 region has the DNA TGTGCCAGCAGTGTCGACGGGGGGGCCGGTGAGACCCAGTACTTC.

The chain joins TRBV3-1 to TRBJ2-6, with 8 nucleotides matching TRBD1. The V segment lost 4 bases and the J segment 0 bases; nucleotides outside the gene matches: 5. The length of the CDR3 is 17 residues. Germline V gene data show CDR1 as LGHDT and CDR2 as YNNKEL (reference sequence). CDR3 sequence: CASSRGQAFSGANVLTF. The CDR3 nucleotides are TGTGCCAGCAGCCGGGGACAGGCCTTCTCTGGGGCCAACGTCCTGACTTTC.

In its sample, this clonotype was seen a few times. The chain is built from TRBV4-1 and TRBJ1-1, with a weak D call TRBD1 (6 bases). Trimming removed 10 bases at V and 5 bases at J, with 14 bases between. Germline V CDR1 and CDR2: MGHRA, YSYEKL. This CDR3 region has 12 residues. This CDR3 reads CAIGGGGTEAFF. The DNA for the CDR3 is TGCGCCATAGGGGGGGGAGGGACTGAAGCTTTCTTT.

The chain employs TRBV10-2 and TRBJ2-1; 9 nucleotides match TRBD2. Trimming took 8 bases from V and 9 from J; bases not matched to a gene: 20. The CDR3 is 17 residues long. The germline gives CDR1 WSHSY, CDR2 SAAADI. The DNA for the CDR3 is TGCGCCAGCTCCAGCGATTCTAGCGGGACACTGGAGGGTGAGCAGTTCTTC. Encoded protein: CASSSDSSGTLEGEQFF.

This clonotype came up many times. The CDR3 DNA reads as TGTGCCAGCAGCGAGTACTCAGATACGCAGTATTTT. Residues: CASSEYSDTQYF. The chain uses TRBV3-1 and TRBJ2-3; the D is unclear. V was clipped by 5 bases and J by 4 bases, with 7 bases between them. Germline V lookup: CDR1 LGHDT, CDR2 YNNKEL (reference sequence). There are 12 residues in the CDR3.

The rearrangement joins TRBV30 to TRBJ2-7; the D gene is possibly TRBD2 (5 bases). This CDR3 is 12 amino acids long. Trimming took off 8 bases at V and 2 bases at J, with 13 bases between the two ends. Looked up from germline, CDR1 is GTSNPN and CDR2 is SVGIG (reference sequence). The CDR3 region has the DNA TGTGCCACGGGCGAGGGTCCCTACGAGCAGTACTTC. Translated, it gives CATGEGPYEQYF. Based on the CDR3 plus reference TRBV30 and TRBJ2-7, the full variable domain is SQTIHQWPATLVQPVGSPLSLECTVEGTSNPNLYWYRQAAGRGLQLLFYSVGIGQISSEVPQNLSASRPQDRQFILSSKKLLLSDSGFYLCATGEGPYEQYFGPGTRLTVT.

V and J are TRBV19 and TRBJ1-5; a possible D gene is TRBD1 (5 bases). V lost 3 bases and J lost 5, with 23 bases in between. This CDR3 has 18 amino acids. CDR1 is LNHDA and CDR2 is SQIVND in the germline V gene (reference sequence). Written as DNA, the CDR3 is TGTGCCAGTAGTATGGGGCGGTGGAGGGCGTCGAGGTATCAGCCCCAGCATTTT. Amino acid sequence: CASSMGRWRASRYQPQHF.

A few counts support this clonotype. The chain couples TRBV6-8 to TRBJ2-3, with D unclear. The CDR3 is 14 amino acids. V lost 10 bases to trimming and J lost 3 bases, with 17 bases between them. Germline CDR1 MNHGY, CDR2 SAAAGT. The CDR3 loop is CAMRRAISTDTQYF. CDR3 nucleotides: TGTGCCATGCGCCGGGCCATCTCGACAGATACGCAGTATTTT.

This clonotype was seen a few times. The rearrangement links TRBV5-6 to TRBJ2-3; 10 bases are shared with TRBD1. This CDR3 contains 16 residues. V was pared by 4 bases and J by 3 bases, with 8 bases of the junction left unmatched. The germline V gene encodes CDR1 SGHDT and CDR2 YYEEEE. The CDR3 here is CASSRGQGVRTDTQYF. CDR3 in DNA: TGTGCCAGCAGCCGAGGACAGGGGGTTAGGACAGATACGCAGTATTTT.

V is TRBV20-1 and J is TRBJ2-7; TRBD2 agrees at 12 bases. This CDR3 has 13 amino acids. Unmatched junction bases numbered 6, after V lost 5 bases and J lost 7 bases. Germline CDR1 and CDR2: DFQATT and SNEGSKA (reference sequence). The CDR3 bases are TGCAGTGCTTCTAGCGGGAGGGCTATGGAGCAGTACTTC. Protein: CSASSGRAMEQYF.

The chain couples TRBV27 to TRBJ2-6; the match to TRBD1 covers 7 bases. The V segment lost 5 bases and the J segment 4 bases; nucleotides outside the gene matches: 5. Germline V gene data show CDR1 as MNHEY and CDR2 as SMNVEV (reference sequence). The CDR3 consists of 15 residues. The CDR3 loop is CASSTDRAGANVLTF. The CDR3 nucleotides read TGTGCCAGCAGTACCGACAGGGCCGGGGCCAACGTCCTGACTTTC.